Sequencing of this T cell receptor beta chain was carried out in a study of cytomegalovirus exposure and HLA in healthy donors. A multiplex PCR was run with 60 Vbeta primers and 13 Jbeta primers. Method: immunoSEQ multiplex PCR; TCRdb's copy keeps in-frame clones and lacks some. This table holds 150,000 to 200,000 clones, 60% to 80% found once. CDR1 and CDR2 from the germline V gene are MDHEN and SYDVKM. This CDR3 is built from 12 residues. The germline V and J ends were trimmed by 5 bases and 8 bases, with 11 bases remaining between them. V is TRBV28 and J is TRBJ2-3; D is ambiguous. The receptor's source is a man over 45 in good health and CMV-seropositive. Specimen: PBMCs. The DNA for the CDR3 is TGTGCCAGCAGTACACAAGTTGGTACGCAGTATTTT. This codes for CASSTQVGTQYF.